This is a list of T cell receptor beta chains from one sample in a study of PD-1 blockade in classical Hodgkin lymphoma. Sequencing used immunoSEQ multiplex PCR; TCRdb keeps in-frame clones, though not all of them. This table has tens of thousands of clones, about 85% appearing once. The specimen was peripheral blood mononuclear cells (PBMCs), collected at baseline. Receptor source: a human donor with classical Hodgkin lymphoma. Both conserved end residues are part of each CDR3. Each record gives: D gene, J gene, V gene, CDR3 protein. A D gene is named only where the DNA matches it firmly.

d_call: .
j_call: TRBJ2-5
v_call: TRBV18
cdr3_aa: CASSRTAGAEETQYF

d_call: TRBD2
j_call: TRBJ2-1
v_call: TRBV19
cdr3_aa: CASSITPWEGRENNEQFF

d_call: .
j_call: TRBJ2-4
v_call: TRBV4-1
cdr3_aa: CASSQGIPQGRGTKNIQYF

d_call: .
j_call: TRBJ1-1
v_call: TRBV29-1
cdr3_aa: CSAPGGGRDTEAFF

d_call: .
j_call: TRBJ2-3
v_call: TRBV7-2
cdr3_aa: CASSDRSSTDTQYF

d_call: .
j_call: TRBJ1-2
v_call: TRBV30
cdr3_aa: CAWSGQIRRYTF

d_call: .
j_call: TRBJ2-6
v_call: TRBV4-2
cdr3_aa: CASSLSDLSGANVLTF

d_call: TRBD2
j_call: TRBJ2-3
v_call: TRBV4-3
cdr3_aa: CASSQGTSVTDTQYF

d_call: .
j_call: TRBJ2-2
v_call: TRBV11-1
cdr3_aa: CASSFSRWDPHGTGELFF

d_call: .
j_call: TRBJ2-7
v_call: TRBV10-3
cdr3_aa: CAIKERGNYEQYF

d_call: .
j_call: TRBJ1-1
v_call: TRBV29-1
cdr3_aa: CSVGLTGRTEAFF

d_call: .
j_call: TRBJ2-1
v_call: TRBV11-2
cdr3_aa: CASTLEFADEQFF

d_call: .
j_call: TRBJ1-2
v_call: TRBV6-4
cdr3_aa: CASSRDTGDGYTF

d_call: .
j_call: TRBJ2-2
v_call: TRBV6-6
cdr3_aa: CASSERRGNTGELFF

d_call: .
j_call: TRBJ2-7
v_call: TRBV5-1
cdr3_aa: CASSQQQHGDEQYF

d_call: TRBD1
j_call: TRBJ1-5
v_call: TRBV5-6
cdr3_aa: CASSLAGTGGNQPQHF

d_call: TRBD2
j_call: TRBJ2-5
v_call: TRBV5-1
cdr3_aa: CASGPSSGGETQYF

d_call: TRBD2
j_call: TRBJ2-1
v_call: TRBV2
cdr3_aa: CASRRSGTSNEQFF

d_call: .
j_call: TRBJ2-5
v_call: TRBV7-9
cdr3_aa: CASSNPGYGETQYF

d_call: TRBD2
j_call: TRBJ2-1
v_call: TRBV18
cdr3_aa: CASSPPTGLAGNEQFF

d_call: .
j_call: TRBJ1-1
v_call: TRBV5-1
cdr3_aa: CASSLPYGNTEAFF

d_call: .
j_call: TRBJ1-1
v_call: TRBV27
cdr3_aa: CASSDNGLGSEAFF

d_call: .
j_call: TRBJ1-1
v_call: TRBV11-3
cdr3_aa: CASSFSGPGTEAFF

d_call: .
j_call: TRBJ1-3
v_call: TRBV19
cdr3_aa: CASTFRGGTGNTIYF

d_call: .
j_call: TRBJ2-1
v_call: TRBV7-6
cdr3_aa: CASSPLAGPGEQFF

d_call: TRBD2
j_call: TRBJ2-7
v_call: TRBV7-9
cdr3_aa: CASSLKLAGGRYEQYF

d_call: TRBD2
j_call: TRBJ2-5
v_call: TRBV7-6
cdr3_aa: CASSFGRERSETQYF

d_call: .
j_call: TRBJ2-5
v_call: TRBV30
cdr3_aa: CAWSGTWETQYF

d_call: .
j_call: TRBJ1-1
v_call: TRBV11-3
cdr3_aa: CASSLDPTLTEAFF

d_call: TRBD2
j_call: TRBJ2-2
v_call: TRBV10-3
cdr3_aa: CAITSRGLVGAGELFF

d_call: .
j_call: TRBJ2-5
v_call: TRBV4-1
cdr3_aa: CASSQTVGETQYF

d_call: TRBD2
j_call: TRBJ2-1
v_call: TRBV7-6
cdr3_aa: CASSLAMTSGRRPHNEQFF

d_call: .
j_call: TRBJ1-2
v_call: TRBV6-5
cdr3_aa: CASSYSYGTKGGYTF

d_call: .
j_call: TRBJ2-2
v_call: TRBV19
cdr3_aa: CASSIQGITGELFF

d_call: TRBD1
j_call: TRBJ1-1
v_call: TRBV9
cdr3_aa: CASSAMTGGETEAFF

d_call: TRBD1
j_call: TRBJ1-4
v_call: TRBV10-3
cdr3_aa: CAIRGTGTDNEKLFF

d_call: .
j_call: TRBJ1-2
v_call: TRBV19
cdr3_aa: CASSIDHLYGYTF

d_call: .
j_call: TRBJ1-2
v_call: TRBV5-1
cdr3_aa: CASSLGGRVRYGYTF

d_call: TRBD1
j_call: TRBJ1-1
v_call: TRBV7-6
cdr3_aa: CASSRQGAGTEAFF

d_call: .
j_call: TRBJ1-1
v_call: TRBV11-3
cdr3_aa: CASSDRLNTEAFF

d_call: .
j_call: TRBJ2-5
v_call: TRBV7-6
cdr3_aa: CASSLRSPGSTLMQETQYF

d_call: .
j_call: TRBJ1-4
v_call: TRBV7-2
cdr3_aa: CASSLVATTNEKLFF

d_call: TRBD2
j_call: TRBJ2-1
v_call: TRBV6-5
cdr3_aa: CASSYSGSGWAEQFF

d_call: .
j_call: TRBJ2-2
v_call: TRBV7-3
cdr3_aa: CASSRRGRLATNTGELFF

d_call: .
j_call: TRBJ2-7
v_call: TRBV9
cdr3_aa: CASSVADSGGYEQYF

d_call: .
j_call: TRBJ1-2
v_call: TRBV7-2
cdr3_aa: CASSFKGANYGYTF

d_call: TRBD1
j_call: TRBJ1-2
v_call: TRBV19
cdr3_aa: CASSAAGTGEAYGYTF

d_call: .
j_call: TRBJ2-5
v_call: TRBV5-1
cdr3_aa: CASKGEETQYF

d_call: TRBD2
j_call: TRBJ2-2
v_call: TRBV19
cdr3_aa: CASSKLAGGNTGELFF

d_call: .
j_call: TRBJ2-5
v_call: TRBV9
cdr3_aa: CASSVAGGGVQETQYF

d_call: TRBD2
j_call: TRBJ2-1
v_call: TRBV11-3
cdr3_aa: CASSPLATYNEQFF

d_call: .
j_call: TRBJ2-3
v_call: TRBV7-2
cdr3_aa: CASSLVPLGSGDTQYF

d_call: .
j_call: TRBJ2-1
v_call: TRBV4-3
cdr3_aa: CASSQERGPPYNEQFF

d_call: TRBD2
j_call: TRBJ2-1
v_call: TRBV27
cdr3_aa: CASSLVAGAYNEQFF